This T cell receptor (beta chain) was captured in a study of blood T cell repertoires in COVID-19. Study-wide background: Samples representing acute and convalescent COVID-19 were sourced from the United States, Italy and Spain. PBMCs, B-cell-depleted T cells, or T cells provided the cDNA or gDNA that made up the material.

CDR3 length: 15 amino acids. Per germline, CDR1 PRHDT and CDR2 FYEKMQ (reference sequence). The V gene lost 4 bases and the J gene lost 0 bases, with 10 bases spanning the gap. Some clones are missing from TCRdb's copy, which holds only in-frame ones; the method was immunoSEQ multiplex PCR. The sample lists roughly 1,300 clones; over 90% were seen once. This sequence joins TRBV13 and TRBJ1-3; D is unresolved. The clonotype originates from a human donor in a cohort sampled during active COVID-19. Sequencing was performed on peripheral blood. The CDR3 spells CASSSLPGSGNTIYF. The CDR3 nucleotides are TGTGCCAGCAGCTCCCTGCCCGGCTCTGGAAACACCATATATTTT.